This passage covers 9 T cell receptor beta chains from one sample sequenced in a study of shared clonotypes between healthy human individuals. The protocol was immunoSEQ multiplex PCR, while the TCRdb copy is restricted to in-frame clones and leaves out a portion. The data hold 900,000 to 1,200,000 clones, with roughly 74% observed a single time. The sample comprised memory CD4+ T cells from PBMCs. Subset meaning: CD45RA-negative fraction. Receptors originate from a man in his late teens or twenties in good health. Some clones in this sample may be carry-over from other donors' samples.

CDR3 sequence: CASGRQGYETQYF. The DNA of the CDR3 is TGTGCCAGCGGAAGACAGGGTTACGAGACCCAGTACTTC. The rearrangement uses TRBV2 and TRBJ2-5; 7 positions match TRBD1. CDR3 length equals 13 residues. V lost 8 bases, J lost 5 bases, and 8 bases stayed unmatched. CDR1 and CDR2 (germline): SNHLY, FYNNEI.

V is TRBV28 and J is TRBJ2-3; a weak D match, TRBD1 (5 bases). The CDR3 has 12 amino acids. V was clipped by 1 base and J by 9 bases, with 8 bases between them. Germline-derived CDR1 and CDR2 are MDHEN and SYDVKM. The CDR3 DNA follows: TGTGCCAGCAGTTTATCGCAGGGAACGCAGTATTTT. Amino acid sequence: CASSLSQGTQYF.

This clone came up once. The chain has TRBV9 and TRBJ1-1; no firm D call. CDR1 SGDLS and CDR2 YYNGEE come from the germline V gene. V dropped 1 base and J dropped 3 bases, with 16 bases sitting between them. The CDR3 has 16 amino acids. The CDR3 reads CASSVTVGLGDTEAFF. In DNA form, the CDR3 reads TGTGCCAGCAGCGTAACGGTTGGGCTCGGGGACACTGAAGCTTTCTTT.

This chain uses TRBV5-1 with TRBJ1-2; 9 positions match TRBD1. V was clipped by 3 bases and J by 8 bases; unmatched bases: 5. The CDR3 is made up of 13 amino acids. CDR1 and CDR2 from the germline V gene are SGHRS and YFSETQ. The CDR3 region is CASSSRQGDGYTF. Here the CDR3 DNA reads TGCGCCAGCAGCTCGAGACAGGGGGACGGCTACACCTTC.

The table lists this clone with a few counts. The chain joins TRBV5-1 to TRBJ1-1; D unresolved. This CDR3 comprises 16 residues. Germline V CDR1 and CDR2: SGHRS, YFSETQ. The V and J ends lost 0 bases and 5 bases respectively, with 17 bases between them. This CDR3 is CASSLGAGGRRTEAFF. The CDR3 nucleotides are TGCGCCAGCAGCTTGGGGGCGGGAGGCCGACGGACTGAAGCTTTCTTT.

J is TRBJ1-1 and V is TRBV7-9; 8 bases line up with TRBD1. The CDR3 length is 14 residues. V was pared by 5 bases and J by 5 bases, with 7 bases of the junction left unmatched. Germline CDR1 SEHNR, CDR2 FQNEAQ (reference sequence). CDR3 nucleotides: TGTGCCAGCAGCGACGGACAGGGTTGGACTGAAGCTTTCTTT. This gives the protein CASSDGQGWTEAFF.

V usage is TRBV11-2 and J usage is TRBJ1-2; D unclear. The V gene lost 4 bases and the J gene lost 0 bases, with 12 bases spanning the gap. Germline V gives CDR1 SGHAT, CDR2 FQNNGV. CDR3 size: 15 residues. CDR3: CASSSTAGANYGYTF. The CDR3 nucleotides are TGTGCCAGCAGCTCGACCGCTGGAGCTAACTATGGCTACACCTTC.

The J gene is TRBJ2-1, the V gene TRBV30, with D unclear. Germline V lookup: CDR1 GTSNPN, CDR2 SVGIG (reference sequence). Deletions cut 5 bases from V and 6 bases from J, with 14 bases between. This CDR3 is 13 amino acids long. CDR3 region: CAWYADRRNEQFF. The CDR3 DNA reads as TGTGCCTGGTACGCGGACCGCCGCAATGAGCAGTTCTTC.

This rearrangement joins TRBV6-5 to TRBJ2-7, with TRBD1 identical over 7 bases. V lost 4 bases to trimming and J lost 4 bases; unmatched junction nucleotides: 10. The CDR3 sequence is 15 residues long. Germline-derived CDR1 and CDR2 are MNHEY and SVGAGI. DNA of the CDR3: TGTGCCAGCAGTTCTACGGGACAGAATAGATACGAGCAGTACTTC. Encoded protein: CASSSTGQNRYEQYF.